Sequencing of this TCR beta chain was carried out in a study of OX40 agonist ivuxolimab in advanced cancers. For the study at large: The study reported partial responses in three patients: one hepatocellular carcinoma, two cutaneous melanoma. Study outcomes and limitations: By week 6 at 0.1 to 3.0 mg/kg, blood CD4+ and CD8+ T cells had expanded clonally. CD8+ T cells showed, on average, more clonal expansion than CD4+ cells. Expanded peripheral T-cell antigen specificity went undetermined.

Measured with immunoSEQ multiplex PCR; TCRdb has only the in-frame clones, and not every one. The sample carries approximately 84,000 clones, 84% recorded once. This CDR3 comprises 15 residues. CDR1 and CDR2 (germline): SGDLS, YYNGEE. Trimming took 5 bases from V and 4 from J, leaving 18 bases between them. Remarks on this clone: Its antigen is undetermined.

The origin of this receptor is an adult with an advanced solid tumor such as melanoma, head and neck, liver or kidney cancer. The J gene is TRBJ1-1, the V gene TRBV9; D unresolved. Here the sequenced sample was CD4+ or CD8+ T cells sorted from blood, taken in a trial of the OX40 agonist ivuxolimab. CDR3 region: CASSDERRTPTEAFF. In DNA, the CDR3 is TGTGCCAGCAGTGATGAGCGTAGGACCCCCACTGAAGCTTTCTTT. The variable domain in full, completed from reference TRBV9 and TRBJ1-1, reads DSGVTQTPKHLITATGQRVTLRCSPRSGDLSVYWYQQSLDQGLQFLIQYYNGEERAKGNILERFSAQQFPDLHSELNLSSLELGDSALYFCASSDERRTPTEAFFGQGTRLTVV.